This T cell receptor beta chain emerged from a study of a mutant IDH1 vaccine in newly diagnosed glioma. Study overall: Sex distribution of treated patients was approximately 60% male and roughly 40% female; mean age was around 40 years. Former treatment meant radiotherapy, temozolomide, or both; the majority had gotten both. At week 47 came visit V13, while visit V12 had come at week 35.

Time point: week 47, end of study. The investigators gave 300 ug of mutant IDH1 20-mer peptide in each vaccine dose, together with topical imiquimod. The CDR3 is 16 residues long. The V segment lost 6 bases and the J segment 1 base; nucleotides outside the gene matches: 7. Germline V CDR1 and CDR2: SNHLY, FYNNEI. Of note for this clone: The antigen is not known.

Here immunoSEQ multiplex PCR was the method, and the copy in TCRdb shows in-frame clones only, minus some. The table includes some 87,000 clones, about 81% detected once. The chain uses TRBV2 and TRBJ1-5; 9 nucleotides match TRBD1. The receptor comes from a man in his forties with glioma. Specimen: PBMCs, collected from a glioma patient whose treatment included an IDH1 peptide vaccine. The CDR3 DNA reads as TGTGCCAGCAGGGAACAGGGGGCGTTGAGCAATCAGCCCCAGCATTTT. Translation: CASREQGALSNQPQHF.